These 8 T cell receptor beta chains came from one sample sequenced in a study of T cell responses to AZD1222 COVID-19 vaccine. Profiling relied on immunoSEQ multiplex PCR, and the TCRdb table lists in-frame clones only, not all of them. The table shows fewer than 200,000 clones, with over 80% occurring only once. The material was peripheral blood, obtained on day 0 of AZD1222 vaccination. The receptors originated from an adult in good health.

The CDR3 loop reads CASRNTDRGEKLFF. The CDR3 nucleotides read TGTGCCAGCCGTAACACGGACAGGGGTGAAAAACTGTTTTTT. The genes are TRBV6-5 and TRBJ1-4, with 9 bases that match TRBD1. Germline V gives CDR1 MNHEY, CDR2 SVGAGI. The trim removed 8 bases at V and 7 bases at J, leaving 8 bases unmatched. This CDR3 has 14 amino acids.

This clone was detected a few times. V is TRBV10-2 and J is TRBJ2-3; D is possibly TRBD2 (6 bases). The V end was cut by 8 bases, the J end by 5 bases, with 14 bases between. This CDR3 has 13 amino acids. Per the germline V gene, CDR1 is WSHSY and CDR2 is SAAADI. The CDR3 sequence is CASRGGAGDTQYF. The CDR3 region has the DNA TGCGCCAGCCGAGGCGGGGCGGGAGATACGCAGTATTTT.

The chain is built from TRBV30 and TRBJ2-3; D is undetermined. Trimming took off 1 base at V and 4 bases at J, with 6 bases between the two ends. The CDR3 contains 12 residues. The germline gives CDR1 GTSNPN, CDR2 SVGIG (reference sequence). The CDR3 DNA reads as TGTGCCTGGAGTGAAAGTGCAGATACGCAGTATTTT. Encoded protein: CAWSESADTQYF.

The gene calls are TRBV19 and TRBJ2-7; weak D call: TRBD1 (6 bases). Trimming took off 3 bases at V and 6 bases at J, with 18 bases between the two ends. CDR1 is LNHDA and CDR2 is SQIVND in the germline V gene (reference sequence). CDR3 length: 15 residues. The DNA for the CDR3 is TGTGCCAGTAGTATTGGTGGAGACGCAGGGGCCGAGCAGTACTTC. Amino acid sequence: CASSIGGDAGAEQYF.

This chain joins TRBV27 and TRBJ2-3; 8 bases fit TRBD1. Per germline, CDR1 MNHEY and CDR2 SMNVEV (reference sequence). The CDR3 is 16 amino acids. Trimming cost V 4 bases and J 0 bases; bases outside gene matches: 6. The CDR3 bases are TGTGCCAGCAGTTCCTTACAGGGGGTTAGCACAGATACGCAGTATTTT. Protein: CASSSLQGVSTDTQYF.

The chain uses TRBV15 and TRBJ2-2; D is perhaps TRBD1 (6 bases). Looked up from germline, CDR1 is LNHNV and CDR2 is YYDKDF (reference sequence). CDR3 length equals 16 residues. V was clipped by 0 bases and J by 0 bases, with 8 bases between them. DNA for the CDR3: TGTGCCACCAGCAGAGATGCAGGGGCGAACACCGGGGAGCTGTTTTTT. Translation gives CATSRDAGANTGELFF.

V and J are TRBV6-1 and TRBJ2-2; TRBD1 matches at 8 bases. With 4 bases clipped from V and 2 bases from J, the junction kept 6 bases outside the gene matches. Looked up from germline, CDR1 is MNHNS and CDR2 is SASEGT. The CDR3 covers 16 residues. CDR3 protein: CASSVQGAINTGELFF. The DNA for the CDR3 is TGTGCCAGCAGTGTGCAGGGGGCGATAAACACCGGGGAGCTGTTTTTT.

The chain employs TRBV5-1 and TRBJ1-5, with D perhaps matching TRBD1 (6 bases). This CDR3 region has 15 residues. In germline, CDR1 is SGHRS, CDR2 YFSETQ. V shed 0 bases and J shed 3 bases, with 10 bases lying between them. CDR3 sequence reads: CASSLGGQNNQPQHF. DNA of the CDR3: TGCGCCAGCAGCTTGGGAGGACAGAACAATCAGCCCCAGCATTTT. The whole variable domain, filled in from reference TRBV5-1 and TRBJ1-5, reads KAGVTQTPRYLIKTRGQQVTLSCSPISGHRSVSWYQQTPGQGLQFLFEYFSETQRNKGNFPGRFSGRQFSNSRSEMNVSTLELGDSALYLCASSLGGQNNQPQHFGDGTRLSIL.